The 8 T cell receptor beta chains listed next were all sequenced from one sample in a study of control samples from healthy donors and cancer patients. The protocol was immunoSEQ multiplex PCR, while the TCRdb copy is restricted to in-frame clones and leaves out a portion. This sample yields roughly 90,000 clones, of which over 90% are seen a single time; about 1.5% belongs to the top ten. The material sequenced was blood. The source of these receptors is a woman under 40 in good health.

The count of this clone is one. The chain's CDR3 is CASSADRGRSNQPQHF. CDR3 bases: TGTGCCAGTAGTGCCGACAGGGGGCGAAGCAATCAGCCCCAGCATTTT. The genes are TRBV19 and TRBJ1-5, with 10 bases matching TRBD1. The germline CDR1 and CDR2 sequences are LNHDA and SQIVND (reference sequence). V was clipped by 5 bases and J by 1 base; unmatched bases: 5. The CDR3 is 16 amino acids.

This chain connects TRBV7-2 to TRBJ1-1; D is unclear. Germline V gene data show CDR1 as SGHTA and CDR2 as FQGNSA. This CDR3 is built from 14 residues. Trimming stripped 5 bases from V and 2 bases from J, with 12 bases between. CDR3 protein: CASSVGGVNTEAFF. The CDR3 bases are TGTGCCAGCAGCGTCGGCGGGGTTAACACTGAAGCTTTCTTT. Based on the CDR3 plus reference TRBV7-2 and TRBJ1-1, the full variable domain is GAGVSQSPSNKVTEKGKDVELRCDPISGHTALYWYRQSLGQGLEFLIYFQGNSAPDKSGLPSDRFSAERTGGSVSTLTIQRTQQEDSAVYLCASSVGGVNTEAFFGQGTRLTVV.

The CDR3 region is CASSLGGMGETQYF. For the CDR3, the DNA is TGTGCCAGCAGCTTGGGGGGGATGGGGGAGACCCAGTACTTC. The gene calls are TRBV5-4 and TRBJ2-5; either TRBD1 or TRBD2 may supply D (5 bases each). V was pared by 0 bases and J by 5 bases, with 11 bases between. This CDR3 has 14 amino acids. Per the germline V gene, CDR1 is SGHNT and CDR2 is YYREEE (reference sequence).

This chain links TRBV7-9 with TRBJ2-7; tentatively, D is TRBD2 (6 bases). Deletions cut 3 bases from V and 5 bases from J, with 11 bases between. This CDR3 has 13 amino acids. Looked up from germline, CDR1 is SEHNR and CDR2 is FQNEAQ (reference sequence). The CDR3 loop reads CASSLPGLNEQYF. The CDR3 DNA reads TGTGCCAGCAGCTTGCCAGGACTAAACGAGCAGTACTTC.

The chain employs TRBV12-3 or TRBV12-4 and TRBJ2-1; 9 positions agree with TRBD2. CDR3 length equals 12 residues. V lost 8 bases and J lost 7; bases outside the gene matches: 3. The CDR3 reads CASALAGNEQFF. The CDR3 nucleotides read TGTGCCAGCGCGCTAGCGGGAAATGAGCAGTTCTTC.

The rearrangement joins TRBV6-5 to TRBJ2-1; possibly TRBD2 for D (5 bases). V lost 2 bases, J lost 0 bases, and 5 bases lay in between. Germline assignment: CDR1 MNHEY and CDR2 SVGAGI. The CDR3 is made up of 14 amino acids. CDR3 sequence reads: CASSYEGSYNEQFF. In DNA, the CDR3 is TGTGCCAGCAGTTACGAGGGCTCCTACAATGAGCAGTTCTTC.

V is TRBV5-5 and J is TRBJ1-2, with D possibly being TRBD1 (5 bases). Germline V gives CDR1 SGHKS, CDR2 YYEKEE (reference sequence). V was pared by 4 bases and J by 4 bases, with 14 bases between. The length of the CDR3 is 14 residues. The CDR3 here is CASSVGGSVYGYTF. In DNA form, the CDR3 reads TGTGCCAGCAGCGTTGGGGGGAGTGTCTATGGCTACACCTTC.

The chain employs TRBV6-6 and TRBJ2-1; 8 bases match TRBD1. Germline V gene lookup returns CDR1 MNHNY and CDR2 SVGAGI (reference sequence). The CDR3 is 14 residues long. Trimming at V came to 7 bases and at J to 8 bases, leaving 10 bases not matched to a gene. The CDR3 nucleotides are TGTGCCAGCATTCCCCAGCAGGGGGCTTATGAGCAGTTCTTC. Protein sequence: CASIPQQGAYEQFF.